The 14 T cell receptor beta chains in this list originate from one sample, sequenced in a study of cytomegalovirus exposure and HLA in healthy donors (dated by TCRdb to the late 2010s). Libraries came from the immunoSEQ multiplex PCR assay. Here the immuneACCESS table is served through TCRdb, limited to in-frame sequences with V and J called. Missing clones are a known gap in these copies; in checked studies unresolved V genes cover under half, and the rest lacks a known reason. Within this sample are 120,000 or so clones, with about 87% of them counted one time only. The leading ten clones occupy under 2% of the sample. The specimen sequenced was PBMCs. Every receptor here comes from a woman younger than 35 in good health and CMV-seronegative.

The chain recombines TRBV2 with TRBJ2-3; D gene unclear. Germline V CDR1 and CDR2: SNHLY, FYNNEI. V lost 6 bases and J lost 4, with 14 bases in between. This CDR3 region has 14 residues. CDR3 residues: CASRPSQVPDTQYF. The CDR3, as DNA: TGTGCCAGCAGACCTTCCCAGGTCCCAGATACGCAGTATTTT.

J is TRBJ2-2 and V is TRBV28; 10 bases align to TRBD1. CDR1 and CDR2 (germline): MDHEN, SYDVKM. After removal of 7 bases from V and 4 bases from J, the junction contained 3 bases not matched to a gene. This CDR3 has 14 amino acids. The CDR3 nucleotides read TGTGCCAGCAAGACAGGGGGCAGCACCGGGGAGCTGTTTTTT. Translating it yields CASKTGGSTGELFF.

The chain combines TRBV2 with TRBJ1-5; D is uncertain. The CDR3 is made up of 14 amino acids. V lost 6 bases, J lost 2 bases, and 11 bases lay in between. Per germline, CDR1 SNHLY and CDR2 FYNNEI. The CDR3 nucleotides are TGTGCCAGCAGAGTCGGTGGTCGCAATCAGCCCCAGCATTTT. Residues: CASRVGGRNQPQHF.

This clone was seen just once. This chain links TRBV9 with TRBJ1-2; TRBD1 matches at 8 bases. V gave up 7 bases and J gave up 2 bases; unmatched junction bases: 13. There are 16 residues in the CDR3. Germline CDR1 reads SGDLS; CDR2 reads YYNGEE. In DNA form, the CDR3 reads TGTGCCAGCGGGTCTCCAGGGGGCAGGGGGAACTATGGCTACACCTTC. Protein sequence: CASGSPGGRGNYGYTF.

J is TRBJ2-3 and V is TRBV5-1, with TRBD1 matching 11 bases. Germline V lookup: CDR1 SGHRS, CDR2 YFSETQ. The CDR3 totals 16 residues. V was pared by 2 bases and J by 1 base, with 3 bases of the junction left unmatched. The CDR3 nucleotides read TGCGCCAGCAGCTTCGGGACAGGGGGTGGCACAGATACGCAGTATTTT. This gives the protein CASSFGTGGGTDTQYF.

This chain uses TRBV30 with TRBJ2-7; D might be TRBD2 (5 bases). Per the germline V gene, CDR1 is GTSNPN and CDR2 is SVGIG (reference sequence). V lost 0 bases and J 3 bases, leaving 9 bases between the germline ends. This CDR3 region has 13 residues. CDR3 region: CAWSVGRFYEQYF. The CDR3 DNA is TGTGCCTGGAGTGTTGGGAGATTCTACGAGCAGTACTTC.

The chain has TRBV28 and TRBJ1-1, with 9 bases lining up with TRBD1. Germline CDR1 reads MDHEN; CDR2 reads SYDVKM. The CDR3 length is 13 residues. V shed 5 bases, J shed 4 bases, and the junction held 2 bases outside the gene matches. The CDR3, as DNA: TGTGCCAGCAGTACGACAGGGGGCACTGAAGCTTTCTTT. As protein: CASSTTGGTEAFF.

This clone was found a few times. The genes are TRBV30 and TRBJ1-1, with 11 bases identical to TRBD1. The CDR3 covers 15 residues. With 1 base clipped from V and 4 bases from J, the junction kept 5 bases outside the gene matches. Germline assignment: CDR1 GTSNPN and CDR2 SVGIG (reference sequence). CDR3 bases: TGTGCCTGGAGTGCGCCCGGGACAGGGGGCACTGAAGCTTTCTTT. As protein: CAWSAPGTGGTEAFF. The whole variable domain, filled in from reference TRBV30 and TRBJ1-1, reads SQTIHQWPATLVQPVGSPLSLECTVEGTSNPNLYWYRQAAGRGLQLLFYSVGIGQISSEVPQNLSASRPQDRQFILSSKKLLLSDSGFYLCAWSAPGTGGTEAFFGQGTRLTVV.

A single count supports this clone. This chain connects TRBV29-1 to TRBJ1-1; TRBD1 might be the D (5 bases). V was pared by 3 bases and J by 12 bases, with 20 bases between. The CDR3 contains 13 residues. Germline V CDR1 and CDR2: SQVTM, ANQGSEA. Here the CDR3 DNA reads TGCAGCGTTGACCTTAGCCAGGGCTTGAATTCTTTCTTT. It is translated as CSVDLSQGLNSFF.

The gene calls are TRBV5-1 and TRBJ1-2; 10 bases agree with TRBD1. Germline V gene sequence: CDR1 SGHRS, CDR2 YFSETQ. The CDR3 loop spans 14 amino acids. V gave up 6 bases and J gave up 8 bases; unmatched junction bases: 10. CDR3: CASTPDRGQEGYTF. The CDR3 region has the DNA TGCGCCAGCACCCCAGACAGGGGGCAAGAGGGCTACACCTTC.

This chain connects TRBV19 to TRBJ2-5; D call uncertain. This CDR3 is built from 12 residues. V shed 5 bases and J shed 5 bases, with 9 bases lying between them. CDR1 and CDR2 (germline): LNHDA, SQIVND (reference sequence). This chain's CDR3 is CASSSPAETQYF. The CDR3 coding sequence is TGTGCCAGTAGTTCCCCCGCGGAGACCCAGTACTTC.

This clone was recorded only once. The chain links TRBV7-2 to TRBJ2-1; 13 bases line up with TRBD2. Germline V CDR1 and CDR2: SGHTA, FQGNSA. With V trimmed by 5 bases and J by 7 bases, 14 bases remained unmatched. The CDR3 extends over 18 amino acids. The CDR3 is CASSPRTSGSYEGNEQFF. CDR3 nucleotide sequence: TGTGCCAGCAGCCCGCGGACTAGCGGGAGCTACGAGGGGAATGAGCAGTTCTTC.

The J gene is TRBJ2-3, the V gene TRBV28; weak D call: TRBD2 (7 bases). The CDR3 has 15 residues. CDR1 MDHEN and CDR2 SYDVKM come from the germline V gene. Trimming cost V 3 bases and J 4 bases, with 14 bases left between them. CDR3 loop: CASSFRGGAADTQYF. The CDR3 bases are TGTGCCAGCAGTTTTCGTGGGGGGGCCGCAGATACGCAGTATTTT.

V is TRBV27 and J is TRBJ1-2; possibly TRBD1 for D (5 bases). V dropped 2 bases and J dropped 4 bases, with 14 bases sitting between them. From germline, CDR1 is MNHEY and CDR2 SMNVEV (reference sequence). The CDR3 spans 15 residues. CDR3: CASSLKGQGSYGYTF. The CDR3 DNA is TGTGCCAGCAGTTTAAAAGGCCAGGGATCCTATGGCTACACCTTC.